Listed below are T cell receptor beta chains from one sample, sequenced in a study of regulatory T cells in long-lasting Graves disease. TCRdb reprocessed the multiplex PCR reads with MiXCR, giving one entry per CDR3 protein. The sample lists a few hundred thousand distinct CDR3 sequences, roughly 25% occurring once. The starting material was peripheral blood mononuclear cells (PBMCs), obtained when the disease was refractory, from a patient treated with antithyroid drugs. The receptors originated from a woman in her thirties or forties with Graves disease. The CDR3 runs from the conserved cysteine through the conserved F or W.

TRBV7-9 CASSLSPLDYEQYF
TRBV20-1 CSASRGPEQYF
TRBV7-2 CASSSPGTANQPQHF
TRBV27 CASSFGTGKSKDEKLFF
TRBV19 CASSIAGVNYEQYF
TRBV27 CASSLRMNSQGQYF
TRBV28 CASSPGGWEQYF
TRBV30 CACLTGLLGLSTEAFF
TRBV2 CASSELSVGNQPQHF
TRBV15 CATSRLAGDEQYF
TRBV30 CAWSVHAIEKLFF
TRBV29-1 CSARRDRVDNEQFF
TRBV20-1 CSARDRRGLWEKLFF
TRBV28 CASRTGNPHEQYF
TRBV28 CASSLWGRKGGELFF
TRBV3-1 CASSHLNEQYF
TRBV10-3 CAISVRDKNTGELFF
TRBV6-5 CASSYSKTEAFF
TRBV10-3 CAISAGRGLGTDTQYF
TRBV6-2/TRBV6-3 CASRVAGVNTGELFF
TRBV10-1 CASIKGNTGELFF
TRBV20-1 CSAREGILRESYEQYF
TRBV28 CASSFFGLTSEQLGELFF
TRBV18 CASSPYSDTTYEQYF
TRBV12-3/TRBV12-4 CASSRTSGSQETQYF
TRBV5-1 CASSLEGSRNSPLHF
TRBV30 CAWSVLGGNQPQHF
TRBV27 CASRLSRGAGSSYEQCF
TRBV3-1 CASSQRGLAGPTGELFF
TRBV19 CASTQDGLSGANVLTF
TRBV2 CASSEQGMNTEAFF
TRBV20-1 CSARDSGRTYEQYF
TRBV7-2 CASSLDRQGRGTDTQYF
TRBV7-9 CASSWEATNEKLFF
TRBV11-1 CASEESASYEQYF
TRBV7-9 CASRPKTALNTEAFF
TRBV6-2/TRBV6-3 CASRNLLGHRAGPPLHF
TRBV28 CASSPGLRNQPQHF
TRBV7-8 CASSLGLAGRQETQYF